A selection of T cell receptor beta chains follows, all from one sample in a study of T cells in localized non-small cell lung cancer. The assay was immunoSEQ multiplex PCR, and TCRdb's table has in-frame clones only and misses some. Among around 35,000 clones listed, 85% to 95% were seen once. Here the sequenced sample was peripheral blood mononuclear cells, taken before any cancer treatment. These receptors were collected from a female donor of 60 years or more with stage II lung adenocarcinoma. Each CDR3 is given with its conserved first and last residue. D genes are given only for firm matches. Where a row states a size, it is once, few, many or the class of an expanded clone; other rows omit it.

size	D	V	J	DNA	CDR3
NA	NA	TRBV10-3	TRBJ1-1	TGTGCCATCAGTGGGGGAGAGACTGAAGCTTTCTTT	CAISGGETEAFF
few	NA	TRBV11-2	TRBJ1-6	TGTGCCAGCAGCTTAAGACAGCCGTTTAATTCACCCCTCCACTTT	CASSLRQPFNSPLHF
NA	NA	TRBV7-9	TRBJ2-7	TGTGCCAGCAGCTTAATCCCATCGCCCCAGCAGTACTTC	CASSLIPSPQQYF
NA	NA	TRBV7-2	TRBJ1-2	TGTGCCAGCAGCTTAGCCCCCGGAACCGTTAACTATGGCTACACCTTC	CASSLAPGTVNYGYTF
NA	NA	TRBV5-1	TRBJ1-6	TGCGCCAGCAGCTTGGAGGGTGGATCACCCCTCCACTTT	CASSLEGGSPLHF
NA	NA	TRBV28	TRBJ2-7	TGTGCCAGCACTGACAGGGAGGGAGCCTACGAGCAGTACTTC	CASTDREGAYEQYF
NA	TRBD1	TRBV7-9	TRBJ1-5	TGTGCCAGCAGTCCTGCCGGGACAGGGGGTCAGCCCCAGCATTTT	CASSPAGTGGQPQHF
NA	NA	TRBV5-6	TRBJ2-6	TGTGCCAGCAGCTGGGGACGGCTGTCAATTAGTGCTGGGGCCAACGTCCTGACTTTC	CASSWGRLSISAGANVLTF
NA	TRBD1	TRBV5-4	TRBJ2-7	TGTGCCAGCAGCTTGGAGACAGGGTCCTACGAGCAGTACTTC	CASSLETGSYEQYF
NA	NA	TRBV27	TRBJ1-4	TGTGCCAGCCAGGGTGTAGGAGCTACGGAAAAACTGTTTTTT	CASQGVGATEKLFF
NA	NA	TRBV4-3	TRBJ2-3	TGCGCCAGCAGCCAAGATTCGGGGGAGGGGGAAGATACGCAGTATTTT	CASSQDSGEGEDTQYF
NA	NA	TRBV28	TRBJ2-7	TGTGCCAGCAGTATCTTACAGCTTCGTGAAGAGCAGTACTTC	CASSILQLREEQYF
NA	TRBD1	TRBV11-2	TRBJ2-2	TGTGCCAGCCGCGGTACAGGGGGTACCGGGGAGCTGTTTTTT	CASRGTGGTGELFF
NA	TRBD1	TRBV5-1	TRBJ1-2	TGCGCCAGCGACTTAGGGACAGGGGGTAGAGACGACTATGGCTACACCTTC	CASDLGTGGRDDYGYTF
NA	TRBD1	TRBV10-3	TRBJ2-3	TGTGCCGCCCGACAGGGGTTGGACACAGATACGCAGTATTTT	CAARQGLDTDTQYF
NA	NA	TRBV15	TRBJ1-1	TGTGCCACCAGCAGAGAAACAGGGAGGCCCAGCACTGAAGCTTTCTTT	CATSRETGRPSTEAFF
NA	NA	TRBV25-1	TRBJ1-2	TGTGCCAGCAGTGAATTAGTAGGGAGCGGCTACACCTTC	CASSELVGSGYTF
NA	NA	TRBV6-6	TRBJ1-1	TGTGCCAGCAGTTACTCGGGGCAGGCTGCCGAAGCTTTCTTT	CASSYSGQAAEAFF
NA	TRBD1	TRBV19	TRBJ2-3	TGTGCCAGTAGTTCCCGACAGGGGGAAGATACGCAGTATTTT	CASSSRQGEDTQYF
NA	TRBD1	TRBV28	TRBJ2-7	TGTGCCAGCAGTTCCTCAACCCGTCCGGGACAGGGGATCCTCTACGAGCAGTACTTC	CASSSSTRPGQGILYEQYF
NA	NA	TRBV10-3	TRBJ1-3	TGTGCCATCAGCCGAACCTCGGTCTCAGGAAACACCATATATTTT	CAISRTSVSGNTIYF
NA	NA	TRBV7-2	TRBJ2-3	TGTGCCAGCAGCGCCTCCACAGATACGCAGTATTTT	CASSASTDTQYF
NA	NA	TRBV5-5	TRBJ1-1	TGTGCCAGCAGCTTGTCGGGGGCGCGGGGCACTGAAGCTTTCTTT	CASSLSGARGTEAFF
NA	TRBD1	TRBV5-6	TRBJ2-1	TGTGCCAGCAGCTTGGGCCAGGGGGCGCACAATGAGCAGTTCTTC	CASSLGQGAHNEQFF
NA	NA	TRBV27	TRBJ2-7	TGTGCCAGCAGCCCTACAGGGACCGCCACGGAGCAGTACTTC	CASSPTGTATEQYF
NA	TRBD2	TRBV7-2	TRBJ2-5	TGTGCCAGCAGCCGCCGGACTAGCGGAGTAATTCAAGAGACCCAGTACTTC	CASSRRTSGVIQETQYF
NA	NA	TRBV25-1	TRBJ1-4	TGTGCCAGCAAGGGGCCCCCTTATGAAAAACTGTTTTTT	CASKGPPYEKLFF
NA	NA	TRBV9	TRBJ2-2	TGTGCCAGCAGCCCCGGACCCAACACCGGGGAGCTGTTTTTT	CASSPGPNTGELFF
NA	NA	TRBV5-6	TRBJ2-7	TGTGCCAGCAGCTTTCTCGCCTACGAGCAGTACTTC	CASSFLAYEQYF
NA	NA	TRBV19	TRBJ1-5	TGTGCCAGTAGTATTCCCGGGACCAGCAATCAGCCCCAGCATTTT	CASSIPGTSNQPQHF
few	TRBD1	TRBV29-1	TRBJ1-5	TGCAGCGTGGGGACAGGGAGCAATCAGCCCCAGCATTTT	CSVGTGSNQPQHF
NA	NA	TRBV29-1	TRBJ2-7	TGCAGCGTGGGGGACATCACCTACGAGCAGTACTTC	CSVGDITYEQYF
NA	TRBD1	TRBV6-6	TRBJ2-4	TGTGCCAGCAGTGGACCCGGACAGGGGAAAAACATTCAGTACTTC	CASSGPGQGKNIQYF
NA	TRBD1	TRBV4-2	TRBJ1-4	TGTGCCAGCAGCCCACGGGAACAGGGGGCAACTAATGAAAAACTGTTTTTT	CASSPREQGATNEKLFF
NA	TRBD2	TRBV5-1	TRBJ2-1	TGCGCCAGCAGCGCGGGACTAGCGGGAGACAATGAGCAGTTCTTC	CASSAGLAGDNEQFF
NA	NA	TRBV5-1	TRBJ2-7	TGCGCCAGCAGCTTGCAGGGCAACGAGCAGTACTTC	CASSLQGNEQYF
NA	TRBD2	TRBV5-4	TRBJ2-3	TGTGCCAGCAGCCGGGGGGTAGCGGGGGCCCTCGGAGATACGCAGTATTTT	CASSRGVAGALGDTQYF
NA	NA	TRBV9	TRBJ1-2	TGTGCCAGCAGCGTAGCTCCGGGGGGCGCGCACTATGGCTACACCTTC	CASSVAPGGAHYGYTF
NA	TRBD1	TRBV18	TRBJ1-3	TGTGCCAGCTCATCCGGGACAGGGGCTGGAAACACCATATATTTT	CASSSGTGAGNTIYF
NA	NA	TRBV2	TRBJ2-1	TGTGCCAGCACCCTTCAGCACAATGAGCAGTTCTTC	CASTLQHNEQFF
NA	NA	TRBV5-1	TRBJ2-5	TGCGCCAGCAGCCCTACAGGGTCAGGGACCCAGTACTTC	CASSPTGSGTQYF
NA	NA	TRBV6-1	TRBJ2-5	TGTGCCAGCAGAGTGGACAGCCAAGAGACCCAGTACTTC	CASRVDSQETQYF
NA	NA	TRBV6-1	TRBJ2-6	TGTGCCAGCGGTGAGGGCGCGGGGGCCAACGTCCTGACTTTC	CASGEGAGANVLTF
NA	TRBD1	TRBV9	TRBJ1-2	TGTGCCAGCAGCGAGACCGGGACAGGGGTTGTTCGTGGCTACACCTTC	CASSETGTGVVRGYTF
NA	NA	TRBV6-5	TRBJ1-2	TGTGCCAGCAAAATAAGTCGACAGTACTATGGCTACACCTTC	CASKISRQYYGYTF
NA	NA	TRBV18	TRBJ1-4	TGTGCCAGCTCACCATTAGCCCCAGGTGGTAGTGAAAAACTGTTTTTT	CASSPLAPGGSEKLFF
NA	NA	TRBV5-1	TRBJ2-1	TGCGCCAGCAGCTTAAGAAGGCCGTCTAATGAGCAGTTCTTC	CASSLRRPSNEQFF
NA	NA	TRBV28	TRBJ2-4	TGTGCCAGCAGTTTATTTGTCCGGACAGCCCTAGCCAAAAACATTCATTACTTC	CASSLFVRTALAKNIHYF
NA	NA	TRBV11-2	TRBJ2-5	TGTGCCAGCAGCTTCGAAGAGACCCAGTACTTC	CASSFEETQYF
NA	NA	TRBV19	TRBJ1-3	TGTGCCAGTTCGACGATGACAGGCTTCTCTGGAAACACCATATATTTT	CASSTMTGFSGNTIYF
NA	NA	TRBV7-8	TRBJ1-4	TGTGCCAGCAGCAGCGGAGACAGAAAACTGTTTTTT	CASSSGDRKLFF
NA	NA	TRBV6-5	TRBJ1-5	TGTGCCAGCAGACCCCCGGGGAGCAATCAGCCCCAGCATTTT	CASRPPGSNQPQHF
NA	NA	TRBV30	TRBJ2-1	TGTGCCGCCGCCAACTCCCTGGGGAATGAGCAGTTCTTC	CAAANSLGNEQFF
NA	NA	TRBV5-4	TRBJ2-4	TGTGCCAGCAGCTTGGCTGGGAGTGAGAACATTCAGTACTTC	CASSLAGSENIQYF
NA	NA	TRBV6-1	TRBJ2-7	TGTGCCAGCAGTGAATGGTCAGCAGGTGGTGTATACGAGCAGTACTTC	CASSEWSAGGVYEQYF
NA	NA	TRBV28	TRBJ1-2	TGTGCCAGCAGTTCCGCTGGGTTCCTCTATGGCTACACCTTC	CASSSAGFLYGYTF
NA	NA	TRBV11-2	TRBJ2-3	TGTGCCAGCAGCCCTACGAGTGATACGCAGTATTTT	CASSPTSDTQYF
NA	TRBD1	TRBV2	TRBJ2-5	TGTGCCAGCAGTGTCGGACAGGGTGTGGAGACCCAGTACTTC	CASSVGQGVETQYF
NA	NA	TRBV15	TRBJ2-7	TGTGCCACCAGGCCCGGGACTGGTAGCTCCTACGAGCAGTACTTC	CATRPGTGSSYEQYF
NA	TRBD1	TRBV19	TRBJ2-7	TGTGCCAGTGGATACTCCGGGACAGGTGGATACGAGCAGTACTTC	CASGYSGTGGYEQYF